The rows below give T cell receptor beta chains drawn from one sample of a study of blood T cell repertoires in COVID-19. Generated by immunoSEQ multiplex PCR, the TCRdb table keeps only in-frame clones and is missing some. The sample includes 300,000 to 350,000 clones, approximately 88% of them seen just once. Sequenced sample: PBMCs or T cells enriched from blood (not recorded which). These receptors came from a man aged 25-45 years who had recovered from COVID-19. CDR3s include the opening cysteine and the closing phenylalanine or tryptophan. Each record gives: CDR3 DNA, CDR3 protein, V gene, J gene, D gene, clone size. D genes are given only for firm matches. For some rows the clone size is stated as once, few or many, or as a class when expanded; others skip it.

TGCGCCAGCAGTGGGGGACAGGGGAACTCACCCCTCCACTTT,CASSGGQGNSPLHF,TRBV10-1,TRBJ1-6,TRBD1,few
TGTGCCAGCAGTGGAGGATTTGCGTCTAATTCACCCCTCCACTTT,CASSGGFASNSPLHF,TRBV25-1,TRBJ1-6,-,-
TGTGCCAGCAGTCCTCCTACAGGGGTTTTCATTGGCTACACCTTC,CASSPPTGVFIGYTF,TRBV11-2,TRBJ1-2,TRBD1,-
TGTGCCAGCAGTCACCGGGACAGGATAACCCTCAAGTTCTTC,CASSHRDRITLKFF,TRBV6-5,TRBJ2-1,TRBD1,-
TGTGCCAGCAGCGCGGGGCCAGAGGGCGCCTACACCGGGGAGCTGTTTTTT,CASSAGPEGAYTGELFF,TRBV5-4,TRBJ2-2,-,-
TGTGCCAGCCAGGAACAAGAGACCCAGTACTTC,CASQEQETQYF,TRBV2,TRBJ2-5,-,few
TGTGCCAGCAGCCAAGGGACAGGGGTTAATTCACCCCTCCACTTT,CASSQGTGVNSPLHF,TRBV3-1/TRBV3-2,TRBJ1-6,TRBD1,-
TGTGCCAGCAGCTTGCAAGGGGGCGATGAGCAGTTCTTC,CASSLQGGDEQFF,TRBV5-4,TRBJ2-1,TRBD1,-
TGTGCCAGCAGTTACTCGATTGGACTGAGGGACTACGAGCAGTACTTC,CASSYSIGLRDYEQYF,TRBV6-5,TRBJ2-7,-,-
TGTGCCAGCAGCTTAGAGTTGAGGTACGAGCAGTACTTC,CASSLELRYEQYF,TRBV11-2,TRBJ2-7,-,-
TGTGCCAGCAGCCCAGCGGGAACAGGGGGCTTCTACGAGCAGTACTTC,CASSPAGTGGFYEQYF,TRBV9,TRBJ2-7,TRBD1,-
TGCGCCAGCAGCCTGACAGGGATTAACTATGGCTACACCTTC,CASSLTGINYGYTF,TRBV5-1,TRBJ1-2,TRBD1,-
TGTGCCAGCAGCTTAGGCATCGGGGCAGGGGACTACGAGCAGTACTTC,CASSLGIGAGDYEQYF,TRBV7-2,TRBJ2-7,-,-
TGTGCCAGCAGTCTAGCGGGGGGCCCCTACGAGCAGTACTTC,CASSLAGGPYEQYF,TRBV11-1,TRBJ2-7,TRBD2,-
TGTGCCAGCAGCACCGGGACTAGCGGCCCCACAGATACGCAGTATTTT,CASSTGTSGPTDTQYF,TRBV5-6,TRBJ2-3,TRBD2,-
TGTGCCAGCGACTCCCAGGGGATACAAGAAAAACTGTTTTTT,CASDSQGIQEKLFF,TRBV2,TRBJ1-4,-,-
TGTGCCAGTAGTCCCCAGCGGGCTAACTATGGCTACACCTTC,CASSPQRANYGYTF,TRBV19,TRBJ1-2,-,-
TGTGCTAGTGGTTCTAGTGGGGACAGGGAAAACTATGGCTACACCTTC,CASGSSGDRENYGYTF,TRBV12-5,TRBJ1-2,TRBD1,-
TGTGCCAGCAGTTTGAGGGGACTCAACTACGAGCAGTACTTC,CASSLRGLNYEQYF,TRBV2,TRBJ2-7,-,-
TGTGCCAGCAGCTCCACAGGGAGCGACGAGCAGTACTTC,CASSSTGSDEQYF,TRBV7-6,TRBJ2-7,-,-
TGTGCCAGCAGTGACTCGTGGGGGGGCACAGATACGCAGTATTTT,CASSDSWGGTDTQYF,TRBV6-4,TRBJ2-3,-,-
TGTGCCAGCAGTATTACCCCCCCCACAGGGGTCTCCTACAATGAGCAGTTCTTC,CASSITPPTGVSYNEQFF,TRBV27,TRBJ2-1,TRBD1,-
TGTGCCAGCAGGGTTACAGGGGACACCGGGGAGCTGTTTTTT,CASRVTGDTGELFF,TRBV6-5,TRBJ2-2,TRBD1,once
TGTGCCAGCAGACAGGGGCGAGGGGAGAACACTGAAGCTTTCTTT,CASRQGRGENTEAFF,TRBV2,TRBJ1-1,TRBD1,-
TGTGCCAGCAGGCCGGGACAGGGAGATGGCTACACCTTC,CASRPGQGDGYTF,TRBV6-5,TRBJ1-2,TRBD1,-
TGTGCCAGCAGCACCCCCCGCGGGGGGCTCTATGGCTACACCTTC,CASSTPRGGLYGYTF,TRBV5-4,TRBJ1-2,-,few
TGTGCCAGCAGTCTGTGGGCAGCCTATAGCAATCAGCCCCAGCATTTT,CASSLWAAYSNQPQHF,TRBV5-5,TRBJ1-5,-,-
TGTGCCAGCAGTCCGGGACAGGGCTCCTACGAGCAGTACTTC,CASSPGQGSYEQYF,TRBV11-1,TRBJ2-7,TRBD1,-
TGTGCCAGCAGAGAGACAGGGAATCAGCCCCAGCATTTT,CASRETGNQPQHF,TRBV6-5,TRBJ1-5,TRBD1,-
TGTGCCAGCAGCTTCAGGGGATCGGCTTCTAATTCACCCCTCCACTTT,CASSFRGSASNSPLHF,TRBV7-8,TRBJ1-6,-,-
TGTGCCAGCAGTGACCAAATCAGCAATCAGCCCCAGCATTTT,CASSDQISNQPQHF,TRBV2,TRBJ1-5,-,-
TGCGCCAGCAGCCCCTTGGACACCAACCAAGAGACCCAGTACTTC,CASSPLDTNQETQYF,TRBV5-1,TRBJ2-5,-,-
TGTGCCAGCAGCGCAGGCGAGTGGGGCGGAGAGACCCAGTACTTC,CASSAGEWGGETQYF,TRBV9,TRBJ2-5,-,-
TGTGCCAGCAGTACAAAACGGGACTATTTCTTCCTCCACTTT,CASSTKRDYFFLHF,TRBV2,TRBJ1-6,-,-
TGTGCCAGCAGGCAGGACTATGGCTACACCTTC,CASRQDYGYTF,TRBV12-3/TRBV12-4,TRBJ1-2,-,-
TGTGCCAGCAGGCCCCAGGGGCCTGGAAACACCATATATTTT,CASRPQGPGNTIYF,TRBV2,TRBJ1-3,-,medium-sized
TGTGCCAGTGCGAAGAGGACAGGGATCGATTTCACCTACGAGCAGTACTTC,CASAKRTGIDFTYEQYF,TRBV19,TRBJ2-7,TRBD1,-
TGTGCCAGCAGCATCACAGGGAATCTCCGCTACGAGCAGTACTTC,CASSITGNLRYEQYF,TRBV5-4,TRBJ2-7,-,-
TGTGCCAGCAGCTCGGACAGAACAGGGAACACTGAAGCTTTCTTT,CASSSDRTGNTEAFF,TRBV5-4,TRBJ1-1,-,-
TGTGCCACGTCGACAGGGGTCCTGGCTGGCACTGAAGCTTTCTTT,CATSTGVLAGTEAFF,TRBV19,TRBJ1-1,TRBD1,-
TGTGCCAGCAGTGGGACAGAGAGCTCCTACGAGCAGTACTTC,CASSGTESSYEQYF,TRBV2,TRBJ2-7,-,-
TGTGCCAGCAGCTTGGCCGGGCAGGGTGTAGGCGGCTACACCTTC,CASSLAGQGVGGYTF,TRBV5-6,TRBJ1-2,-,-
TGCGCCAGCAGCCCAGGGGGGAGCCACGAGCAGTACTTC,CASSPGGSHEQYF,TRBV5-1,TRBJ2-7,-,-
TGTGCCAGCAGCTCGCGGTGGCCGGGACAGGGTTTTAATGAAAAACTGTTTTTT,CASSSRWPGQGFNEKLFF,TRBV7-9,TRBJ1-4,TRBD1,-
TGCAGCGCCGGGACAGGGGGTGTAACCTACGAGCAGTACTTC,CSAGTGGVTYEQYF,TRBV29-1,TRBJ2-7,TRBD1,-
TGTGCCATCAACCAGGGATCTAACTATGGCTACACCTTC,CAINQGSNYGYTF,TRBV10-3,TRBJ1-2,-,-
TGCGCCAGCAGTGAGGACTTTAGCACAGATACGCAGTATTTT,CASSEDFSTDTQYF,TRBV10-1,TRBJ2-3,-,few
TGCGCCAGCAGCTCTAGCCAGGGGCTTATGAACACTGAAGCTTTCTTT,CASSSSQGLMNTEAFF,TRBV5-1,TRBJ1-1,-,-
TGTGCCAGCAGCTCGCAACAGGGGGCGGGTGAGCAGTTCTTC,CASSSQQGAGEQFF,TRBV5-4,TRBJ2-1,TRBD1,-
TGTGCCAGCAGCCCCGGGGACAGCTTCTATGGCTACACCTTC,CASSPGDSFYGYTF,TRBV7-9,TRBJ1-2,TRBD1,-
TGTGCCAGCAGCCAGGGACTAGCGGGTTTGTCCGAGCAGTACTTC,CASSQGLAGLSEQYF,TRBV2,TRBJ2-7,TRBD2,-
TGCGCCAGCAGCCAGGGGCTGAATTCACCCCTCCACTTT,CASSQGLNSPLHF,TRBV5-1,TRBJ1-6,-,-
TGTGCCAGCAGTGCCCGGGACAGCCGGCGTGGCTACACCTTC,CASSARDSRRGYTF,TRBV25-1,TRBJ1-2,TRBD1,-
TGTGCCAGCAGCTTAGGGGGGACAGGGGGAGAGACCCAGTACTTC,CASSLGGTGGETQYF,TRBV7-7,TRBJ2-5,TRBD1,-
TGTGCCATCAGTGAAACCATAGCAGCGGGGGGCATCTTGGATACGCAGTATTTT,CAISETIAAGGILDTQYF,TRBV10-3,TRBJ2-3,TRBD2,-
TGTGCCAGCAGCTTCGGCTCTGGGGCCAACGTCCTGACTTTC,CASSFGSGANVLTF,TRBV5-6,TRBJ2-6,-,-
TGTGCCAGCAGCTTGGCCGGGACTAACTACAATGAGCAGTTCTTC,CASSLAGTNYNEQFF,TRBV5-6,TRBJ2-1,TRBD2,-
TGTGCCAGCAGCCGGCGGAGATACGAGCAGTACTTC,CASSRRRYEQYF,TRBV13,TRBJ2-7,-,-
TGTGCCAGTAGTAACCGGGACACGATCGTTGTGAGGCCCCAGCATTTT,CASSNRDTIVVRPQHF,TRBV19,TRBJ1-5,-,few
TGCGCCAGCAGCCCAGGACAGGGTATGGGCGAGCAGTACTTC,CASSPGQGMGEQYF,TRBV5-1,TRBJ2-7,TRBD1,-